One and the same sample provided the 13 T cell receptor beta chains below, sequenced in a study of T cells in Graves' hyperthyroidism and ophthalmopathy. There were TCR beta CDR3 regions amplified from RNA transcripts. The HTBI primer set served for first-round RT-PCR of the TCR CDR3. MiXCR was run by TCRdb on the multiplex PCR reads, yielding one entry per CDR3 protein. This sample has about 200,000 distinct CDR3 sequences, with 17% found just once. The specimen sequenced was blood. These receptors were taken from a man between 50 and 59 years old with Graves' hyperthyroidism.

There are many counts of this clonotype. J is TRBJ2-1 and V is TRBV20-1; D could derive from TRBD1 or TRBD2 (5 bases each). CDR1 DFQATT and CDR2 SNEGSKA come from the germline V gene (reference sequence). V was shortened by 1 base and J by 6 bases, with 13 bases between the two germline ends. The CDR3 runs to 14 residues. CDR3 in amino acids: CSARGGREFNEQFF. CDR3 in DNA: TGCAGTGCTAGAGGGGGGAGAGAGTTCAATGAGCAGTTCTTC.

The rearrangement joins TRBV6-5 to TRBJ2-1; TRBD2 aligns across 8 bases. Germline V gives CDR1 MNHEY, CDR2 SVGAGI. The junction had 7 bases not matched to a gene; V was cut back by 0 bases and J by 3 bases. The CDR3 contains 17 residues. CDR3 region: CASSYSGAGGLYNEQFF. The DNA of the CDR3 is TGTGCCAGCAGTTACTCGGGGGCGGGAGGCCTCTACAATGAGCAGTTCTTC.

This rearrangement joins TRBV7-9 to TRBJ2-3; TRBD1 aligns across 8 bases. Germline assignment: CDR1 SEHNR and CDR2 FQNEAQ (reference sequence). This CDR3 has 16 residues. The ends lost 0 bases at V and 3 bases at J; junction bases unmatched: 5. CDR3 loop: CASSLARQGATDTQYF. CDR3 sequence (DNA): TGTGCCAGCAGCTTAGCTCGGCAGGGGGCTACAGATACGCAGTATTTT.

This clonotype was seen repeatedly, ten times or more. J is TRBJ2-1 and V is TRBV13, with TRBD2 matching 8 bases. V was pared by 2 bases and J by 8 bases, with 8 bases of the junction left unmatched. CDR1 is PRHDT and CDR2 is FYEKMQ in the germline V gene (reference sequence). The length of the CDR3 is 15 residues. This CDR3 is CASSLWTGGYDEQFF. In DNA, the CDR3 is TGTGCCAGCAGCTTATGGACGGGAGGGTACGATGAGCAGTTCTTC.

The CDR3 reads CASSSTSVYPTLQYF. CDR3 in DNA: TGTGCCAGCAGCTCGACCTCGGTATATCCTACGTTACAGTACTTC. This chain links TRBV13 with TRBJ2-7; D gene unclear. Germline loops: CDR1 PRHDT, CDR2 FYEKMQ (reference sequence). Deletions cut 4 bases from V and 10 bases from J, with 23 bases between. The CDR3 runs 15 residues.

This chain joins TRBV5-4 and TRBJ2-4; D perhaps matches TRBD2 (5 bases). This CDR3 has 14 residues. Germline V gives CDR1 SGHNT, CDR2 YYREEE (reference sequence). V was pared by 3 bases and J by 7 bases, with 14 bases between. For the CDR3, the DNA is TGTGCCAGCAGCTCCCGGGGTAGCGTTAACATTCAGTACTTC. Its translation is CASSSRGSVNIQYF.

Remarks on this clonotype: The germline gene is not matched at one end of the junction; a read error may be the cause. The rearrangement uses TRBV5-1 and TRBJ2-3; the D is unclear. In germline, CDR1 is SGHRS, CDR2 YFSETQ. The CDR3 runs 12 residues. The CDR3 coding sequence is TGCGCCAACAGCTTGGCTTCAGATACGCAGTATTTT. It encodes CANSLASDTQYF.

This clonotype was counted many times. The V call is TRBV6-2 or TRBV6-3, the J call TRBJ2-7; 8 nucleotides align to TRBD1. The germline V gene encodes CDR1 MNHEY and CDR2 SVGEGT. The CDR3 is 17 residues long. J lost 3 bases, V lost 6 bases, and 16 bases had no gene match. For the CDR3, the DNA is TGTGCCAGCAGCCAACCCAACTACGGACAGGGTGGCTACGAGCAGTACTTC. It translates to CASSQPNYGQGGYEQYF.

The table lists this clonotype with many counts. The J gene is TRBJ2-3, the V gene TRBV28; TRBD2 aligns across 10 bases. The germline V gene has CDR1 MDHEN and CDR2 SYDVKM. V shed 5 bases, J shed 2 bases, and the junction held 10 bases outside the gene matches. The CDR3 is made up of 17 amino acids. Here the CDR3 reads CASSRSIGLADTDTQYF. As DNA, the CDR3 is TGTGCCAGCAGTCGAAGCATTGGACTAGCGGACACAGATACGCAGTATTTT.

This chain connects TRBV7-2 to TRBJ2-1, with 15 nucleotides matching TRBD2. V shed 2 bases, J shed 8 bases, and the junction held 10 bases outside the gene matches. Per germline, CDR1 SGHTA and CDR2 FQGNSA. The CDR3 spans 18 residues. CDR3 coding DNA: TGTGCCAGCAGCTTACAGGGACTAGCGGGGGGACTTTATCATGAGCAGTTCTTC. Encoded protein: CASSLQGLAGGLYHEQFF.

On this clonotype: One end of the junction fails to match germline, which may point to a read error. The rearrangement uses TRBV28 and TRBJ2-2; D is ambiguous. Per germline, CDR1 MDHEN and CDR2 SYDVKM. There are 14 residues in the CDR3. This chain's CDR3 is CANSLGWNTGELFF. The CDR3 bases are TGTGCCAACAGTTTAGGATGGAACACCGGGGAGCTGTTTTTT.

The chain combines TRBV6-5 with TRBJ2-7; 14 bases are a match to TRBD2. CDR3 length equals 16 residues. Trimming removed 0 bases from V and 5 bases from J; junction bases left unmatched: 3. Germline V CDR1 and CDR2: MNHEY, SVGAGI. The CDR3 bases are TGTGCCAGCAGTTACTCCGGGACTAGCGGGAGACACGAGCAGTACTTC. It encodes CASSYSGTSGRHEQYF.

The table lists this clonotype with many counts. This chain connects TRBV28 to TRBJ2-7, with 9 bases fitting TRBD2. This CDR3 comprises 13 residues. The germline V gene encodes CDR1 MDHEN and CDR2 SYDVKM. The V segment lost 5 bases and the J segment 3 bases; nucleotides outside the gene matches: 2. CDR3 DNA: TGTGCCAGCAGTCTAGCGGGGAGCTACGAGCAGTACTTC. This gives the protein CASSLAGSYEQYF.